The 4 T cell receptor beta chains below come from one sample, sequenced in a study of response to subunit inactivated influenza vaccine (dated by TCRdb to 2016 to 2019). Library preparation employed RT-PCR. The listed sequencing device is Illumina HiSeq 2500. Clones were called with MiXCR by TCRdb after fastp trimmed the public reads at Q25, and only in-frame beta chains were retained. One record per CDR3 amino acid sequence lists the most common genes and DNA. The sample table holds over 800,000 distinct CDR3 sequences, of which around 20% were seen once. The top ten hold roughly 10% of the sample. The specimen was PBMCs from blood, collected around 5 days after vaccination. These receptors were obtained from a man aged 45-60 years who received an inactivated influenza vaccine. Donor details come from another sample of the same person, matched by shared clones.

This clonotype was recorded a few times. V is TRBV20-1 and J is TRBJ2-3; D is tentatively TRBD1 or TRBD2 (5 bases each). With 3 bases removed from V and 1 base from J, the gap between germline ends came to 23 bases. Germline CDR1 reads DFQATT; CDR2 reads SNEGSKA (reference sequence). The CDR3 is made up of 18 amino acids. The CDR3 protein is CSASRFGALLGGTDTQYF. CDR3 in DNA: TGCAGTGCTAGTCGATTTGGGGCCCTCCTCGGGGGCACAGATACGCAGTATTTT.

This clonotype came up a few times. The V call is TRBV9, the J call TRBJ2-1; D is unclear. Germline CDR1 and CDR2: SGDLS and YYNGEE. V was pared by 0 bases and J by 6 bases, with 10 bases between. This CDR3 contains 14 residues. CDR3 amino acids: CASSVDDASNEQFF. Here the CDR3 DNA reads TGTGCCAGCAGCGTAGACGACGCCAGCAATGAGCAGTTCTTC.

The CDR3 bases are TGTGCCTGGATATCTGGGTATGAGCAGTTCTTC. Encoded protein: CAWISGYEQFF. V usage is TRBV30 and J usage is TRBJ2-1; D is undetermined. The V gene's germline CDR1 is GTSNPN and CDR2 SVGIG (reference sequence). Trimming took off 4 bases at V and 8 bases at J, with 9 bases between the two ends. This CDR3 is built from 11 residues.

The rearrangement uses TRBV10-3 and TRBJ2-3; TRBD2 matches 10 bases. The CDR3 totals 16 residues. The J segment lost 1 base and the V segment lost 6 bases, leaving 7 bases of the junction unmatched. Germline assignment: CDR1 ENHRY and CDR2 SYGVKD. The CDR3 DNA reads TGTGCCATCAGGGACAGGACTAGCGGCCGCACAGATACGCAGTATTTT. Translation: CAIRDRTSGRTDTQYF.